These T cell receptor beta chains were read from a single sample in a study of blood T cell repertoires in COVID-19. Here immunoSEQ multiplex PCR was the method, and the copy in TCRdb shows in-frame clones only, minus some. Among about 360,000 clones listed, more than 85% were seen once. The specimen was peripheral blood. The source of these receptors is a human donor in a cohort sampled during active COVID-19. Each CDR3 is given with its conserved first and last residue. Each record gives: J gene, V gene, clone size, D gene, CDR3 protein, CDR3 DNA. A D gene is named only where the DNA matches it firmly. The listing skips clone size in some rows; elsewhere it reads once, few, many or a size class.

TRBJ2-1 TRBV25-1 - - CASSLSYNEQFF TGTGCCAGCAGCCTAAGTTACAATGAGCAGTTCTTC
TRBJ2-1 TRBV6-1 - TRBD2 CASSEGDSGNNEQFF TGTGCCAGCAGTGAAGGAGATAGCGGGAACAATGAGCAGTTCTTC
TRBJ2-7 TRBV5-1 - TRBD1 CASSLDPGGAWGF TGCGCCAGCAGCTTGGATCCAGGGGGCGCGTGGGGGTTC
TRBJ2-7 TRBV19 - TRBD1 CASSLVGTGGYEQYF TGTGCCAGTAGCCTGGTCGGGACAGGGGGCTACGAGCAGTACTTC
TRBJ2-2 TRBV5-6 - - CASSLLVAGSGPGELFF TGTGCCAGCAGCTTGTTAGTGGCGGGTTCGGGTCCCGGGGAGCTGTTTTTT
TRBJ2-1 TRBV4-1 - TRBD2 CASSRTSRGEQFF TGCGCCAGCAGCCGGACTAGTCGAGGTGAGCAGTTCTTC
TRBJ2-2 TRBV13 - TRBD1 CATARDSYTGELFF TGTGCCACCGCCAGGGACAGCTACACCGGGGAGCTGTTTTTT
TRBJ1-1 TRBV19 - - CASSPTGGRGTEAFF TGTGCCAGTAGCCCAACGGGTGGTAGAGGCACTGAAGCTTTCTTT
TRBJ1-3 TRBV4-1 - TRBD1 CASSQETGGRNTIYF TGCGCCAGCAGCCAAGAGACAGGGGGCAGAAACACCATATATTTT
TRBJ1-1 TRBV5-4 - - CASSSGRGATEAFF TGTGCCAGCAGCTCGGGCAGGGGCGCGACTGAAGCTTTCTTT
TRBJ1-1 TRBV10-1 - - CASNHSRDTEAFF TGCGCCAGCAACCATTCCCGGGACACTGAAGCTTTCTTT
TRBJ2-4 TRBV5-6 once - CASSSQAIQYF TGTGCCAGCAGCTCCCAGGCCATTCAGTACTTC
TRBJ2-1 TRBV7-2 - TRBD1 CASSLQGAEEQFF TGTGCCAGCAGCTTACAGGGGGCAGAGGAGCAGTTCTTC
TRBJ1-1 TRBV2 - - CASSVSEVNTEAFF TGTGCCAGCAGTGTGTCCGAGGTGAACACTGAAGCTTTCTTT
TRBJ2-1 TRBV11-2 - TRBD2 CASSISGGASEQFF TGTGCCAGCAGCATTAGCGGGGGGGCCAGTGAGCAGTTCTTC
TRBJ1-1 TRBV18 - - CASSPGGVDTEAFF TGTGCCAGCTCACCGGGAGGGGTAGACACTGAAGCTTTCTTT
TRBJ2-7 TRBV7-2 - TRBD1 CASSYPGQGLQEQYF TGTGCCAGCAGCTATCCGGGACAGGGGTTGCAGGAGCAGTACTTC
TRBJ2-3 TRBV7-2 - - CASSLEPRVNTQYF TGTGCCAGCAGCTTAGAACCCCGGGTAAATACGCAGTATTTT
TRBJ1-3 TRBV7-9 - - CASSLSMSSGNTIYF TGTGCCAGCAGCTTGAGTATGAGCTCTGGAAACACCATATATTTT
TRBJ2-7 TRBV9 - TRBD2 CASSVETAGINEQYF TGTGCCAGCAGCGTAGAGACAGCGGGAATCAACGAGCAGTACTTC
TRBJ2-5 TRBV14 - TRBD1 CASSPGTEETQYF TGTGCCAGCAGCCCGGGGACAGAAGAGACCCAGTACTTC
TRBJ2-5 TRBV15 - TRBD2 CATSVGTSGSRETQYF TGTGCCACCAGCGTCGGGACTAGCGGGAGTAGAGAGACCCAGTACTTC
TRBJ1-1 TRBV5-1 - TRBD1 CASSREAGGLGNTEAFF TGCGCCAGCAGCCGGGAGGCAGGGGGCCTGGGGAACACTGAAGCTTTCTTT
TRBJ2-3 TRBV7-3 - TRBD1 CASSFTGADTQYF TGTGCCAGCAGTTTTACAGGGGCAGATACGCAGTATTTT
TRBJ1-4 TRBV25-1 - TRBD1 CASSVGTALGKLFF TGTGCCAGCAGTGTTGGGACAGCTTTGGGAAAACTGTTTTTT
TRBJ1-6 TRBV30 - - CAWSEDLNSPLHF TGTGCCTGGAGTGAGGACTTAAATTCACCCCTCCACTTT
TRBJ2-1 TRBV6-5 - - CASSYSPDNNEQFF TGTGCCAGCAGTTACTCGCCAGATAACAATGAGCAGTTCTTC
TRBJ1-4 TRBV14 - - CASSRALNEKLFF TGTGCCAGCAGCCGGGCCCTAAATGAAAAACTGTTTTTT
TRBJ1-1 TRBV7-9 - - CASSLDGGEAFF TGTGCCAGCAGCTTAGATGGAGGGGAAGCTTTCTTT
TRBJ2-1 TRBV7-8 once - CASSRTGYNEQFF TGTGCCAGCAGCCGGACTGGCTACAATGAGCAGTTCTTC
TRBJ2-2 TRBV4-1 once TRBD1 CASSQKVLPTGGENTGELFF TGCGCCAGCAGCCAAAAGGTCCTCCCTACAGGGGGTGAGAACACCGGGGAGCTGTTTTTT
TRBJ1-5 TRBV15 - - CATSRAPDQPQHF TGTGCCACCAGCAGAGCTCCAGATCAGCCCCAGCATTTT
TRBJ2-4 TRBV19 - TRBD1 CASNAGGKGDRGNIQYF TGTGCCAGTAACGCAGGGGGGAAAGGGGACAGGGGAAACATTCAGTACTTC
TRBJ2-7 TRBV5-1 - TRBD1 CASSLVIGRGHHEQYF TGCGCCAGCAGCTTGGTAATTGGCAGGGGGCACCACGAGCAGTACTTC
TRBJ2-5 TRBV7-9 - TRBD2 CASSLLTGTMYF TGTGCCAGCAGCTTACTGACCGGGACTATGTACTTC
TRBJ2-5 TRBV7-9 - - CASSLAGGHETQYF TGTGCCAGCAGCTTAGCGGGAGGCCACGAGACCCAGTACTTC
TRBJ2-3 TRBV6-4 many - CASSEGVSADTQYF TGTGCCAGCAGTGAAGGAGTTAGCGCAGATACGCAGTATTTT
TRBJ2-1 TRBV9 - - CASSVESSGWNEQFF TGTGCCAGCAGCGTAGAGAGTTCCGGTTGGAATGAGCAGTTCTTC
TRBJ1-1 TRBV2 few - CASKEGDTEAFF TGTGCCAGCAAGGAGGGCGACACTGAAGCTTTCTTT
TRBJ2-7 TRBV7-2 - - CASSFSGNSYEQYF TGTGCCAGCAGCTTCTCGGGGAACTCCTACGAGCAGTACTTC
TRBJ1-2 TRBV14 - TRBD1 CASSPRTGGYGYTF TGTGCCAGCAGCCCGAGGACAGGAGGCTATGGCTACACCTTC
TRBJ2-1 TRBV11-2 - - CASSVDSSPYNEQFF TGTGCCAGCAGCGTTGACTCGTCACCCTACAATGAGCAGTTCTTC
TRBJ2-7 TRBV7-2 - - CASSLDSFYEQYF TGTGCCAGCTCCTTGGACAGCTTCTACGAGCAGTACTTC
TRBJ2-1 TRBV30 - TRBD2 CAWSGGGHEQFF TGTGCCTGGTCGGGGGGGGGCCATGAGCAGTTCTTC
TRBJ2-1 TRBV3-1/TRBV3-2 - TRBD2 CASSRPAGGDEQFF TGTGCCAGCAGCCGACCAGCGGGAGGTGATGAGCAGTTCTTC
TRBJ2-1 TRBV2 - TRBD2 CASSGQTSGGDNEQFF TGTGCCAGCAGTGGCCAAACTAGCGGGGGGGACAATGAGCAGTTCTTC
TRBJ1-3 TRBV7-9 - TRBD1 CASSLATGPGNTIYF TGTGCCAGCAGCTTAGCGACAGGGCCTGGAAACACCATATATTTT
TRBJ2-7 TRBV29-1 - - CSVEAGTAGDNSYEQYF TGCAGCGTTGAAGCTGGAACGGCGGGCGACAACTCCTACGAGCAGTACTTC